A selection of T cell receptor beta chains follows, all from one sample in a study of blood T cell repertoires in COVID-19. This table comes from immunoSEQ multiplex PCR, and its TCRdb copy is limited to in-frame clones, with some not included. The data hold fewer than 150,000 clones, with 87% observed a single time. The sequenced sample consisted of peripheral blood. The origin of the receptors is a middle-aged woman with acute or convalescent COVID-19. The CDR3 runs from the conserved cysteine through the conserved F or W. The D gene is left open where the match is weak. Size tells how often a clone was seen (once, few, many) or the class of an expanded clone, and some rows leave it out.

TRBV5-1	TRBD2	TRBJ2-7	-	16	TGCGCCAGCAGCCAAAGGACTAGCGGAGGTTCCTACGAGCAGTACTTC	CASSQRTSGGSYEQYF
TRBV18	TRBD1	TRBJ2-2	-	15	TGTGCCAGCTCAAACTCACAGGGGACCTCTGGGGAGCTGTTTTTT	CASSNSQGTSGELFF
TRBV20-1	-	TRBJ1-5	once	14	TGCAGTGCTAGTCGAGAGTCCCGGTGGCAGCCCCAGCATTTT	CSASRESRWQPQHF
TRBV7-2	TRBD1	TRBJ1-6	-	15	TGTGCCAGCAGCTTTCGGACAGGCAACAATTCACCCCTCCACTTT	CASSFRTGNNSPLHF
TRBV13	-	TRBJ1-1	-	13	TGTGCCAGCAGCTTCCAGAGGAGCACTGAAGCTTTCTTT	CASSFQRSTEAFF
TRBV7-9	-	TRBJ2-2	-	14	TGTGCCAGTGACAGGAACCCGAACACCGGGGAGCTGTTTTTT	CASDRNPNTGELFF
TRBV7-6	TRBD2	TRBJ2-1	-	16	TGTGCCAGCAGCTTAGGGCCAGCGGGAGTGGGGAATGAGCAGTTCTTC	CASSLGPAGVGNEQFF
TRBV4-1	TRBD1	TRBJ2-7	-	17	TGCGCCAGCAGCCGGACAGGGCTTGAGTTCCAAAGGGGAGAGCAGTACTTC	CASSRTGLEFQRGEQYF
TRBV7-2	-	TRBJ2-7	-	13	TGTGCCAGCAACCTTGCATGGGCATACGAGCAGTACTTC	CASNLAWAYEQYF
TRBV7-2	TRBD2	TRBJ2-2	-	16	TGTGCCAGCAGCGGATTAAGCGGGAGAGGGGCCGGGGAGCTGTTTTTT	CASSGLSGRGAGELFF
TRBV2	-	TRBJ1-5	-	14	TGTGCCAGCAGTGCCGGGGAGGGTGGGCAGCCCCAGCATTTT	CASSAGEGGQPQHF